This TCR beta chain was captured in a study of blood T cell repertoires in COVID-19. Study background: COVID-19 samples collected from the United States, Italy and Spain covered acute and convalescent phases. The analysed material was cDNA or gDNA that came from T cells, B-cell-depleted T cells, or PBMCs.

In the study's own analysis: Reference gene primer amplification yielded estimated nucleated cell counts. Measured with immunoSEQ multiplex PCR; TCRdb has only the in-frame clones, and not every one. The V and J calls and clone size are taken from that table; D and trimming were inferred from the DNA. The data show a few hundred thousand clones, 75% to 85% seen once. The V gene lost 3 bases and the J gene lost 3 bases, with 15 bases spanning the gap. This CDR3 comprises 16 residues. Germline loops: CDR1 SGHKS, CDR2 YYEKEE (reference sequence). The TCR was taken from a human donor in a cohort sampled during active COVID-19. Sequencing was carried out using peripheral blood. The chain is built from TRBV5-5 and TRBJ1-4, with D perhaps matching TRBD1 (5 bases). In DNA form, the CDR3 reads TGTGCCAGCAGCTGGGGGGGATTCAGGGCTAATGAAAAACTGTTTTTT. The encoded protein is CASSWGGFRANEKLFF.